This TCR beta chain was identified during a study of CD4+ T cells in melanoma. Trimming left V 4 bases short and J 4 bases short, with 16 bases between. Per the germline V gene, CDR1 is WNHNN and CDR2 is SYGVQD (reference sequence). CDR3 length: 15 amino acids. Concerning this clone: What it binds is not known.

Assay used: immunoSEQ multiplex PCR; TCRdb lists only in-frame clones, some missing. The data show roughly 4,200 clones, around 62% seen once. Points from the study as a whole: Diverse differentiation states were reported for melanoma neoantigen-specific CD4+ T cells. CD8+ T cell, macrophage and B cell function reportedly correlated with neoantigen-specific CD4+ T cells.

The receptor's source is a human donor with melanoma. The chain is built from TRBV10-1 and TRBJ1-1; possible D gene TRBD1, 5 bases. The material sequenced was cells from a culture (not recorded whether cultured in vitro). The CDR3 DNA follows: TGCGCCAGCAGTGGAACCCGGACAAGCCCCACTGAAGCTTTCTTT. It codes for CASSGTRTSPTEAFF.